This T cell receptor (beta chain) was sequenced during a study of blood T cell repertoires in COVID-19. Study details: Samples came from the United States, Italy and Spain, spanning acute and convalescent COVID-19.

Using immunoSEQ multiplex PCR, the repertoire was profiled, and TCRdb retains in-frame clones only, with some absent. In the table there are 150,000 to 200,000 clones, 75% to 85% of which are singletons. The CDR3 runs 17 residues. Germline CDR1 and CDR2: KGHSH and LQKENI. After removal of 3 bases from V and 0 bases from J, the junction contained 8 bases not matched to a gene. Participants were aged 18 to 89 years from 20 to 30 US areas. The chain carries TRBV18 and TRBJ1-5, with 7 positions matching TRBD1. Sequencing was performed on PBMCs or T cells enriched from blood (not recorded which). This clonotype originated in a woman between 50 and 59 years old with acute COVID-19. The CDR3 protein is CASSPGLGTVSNQPQHF. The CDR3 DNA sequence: TGTGCCAGCTCACCTGGATTAGGGACAGTTAGCAATCAGCCCCAGCATTTT.